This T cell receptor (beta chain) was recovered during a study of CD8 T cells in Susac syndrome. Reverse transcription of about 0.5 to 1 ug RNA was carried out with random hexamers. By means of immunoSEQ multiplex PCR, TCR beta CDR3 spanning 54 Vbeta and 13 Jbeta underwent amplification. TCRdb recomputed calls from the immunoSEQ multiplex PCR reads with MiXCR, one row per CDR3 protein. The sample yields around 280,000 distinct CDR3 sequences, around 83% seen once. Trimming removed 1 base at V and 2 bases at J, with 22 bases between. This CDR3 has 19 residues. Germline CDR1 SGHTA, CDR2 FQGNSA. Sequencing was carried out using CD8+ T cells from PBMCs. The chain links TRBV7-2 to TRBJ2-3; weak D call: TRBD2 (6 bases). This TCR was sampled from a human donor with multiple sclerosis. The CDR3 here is CASSLVVPWGDRYTDTQYF. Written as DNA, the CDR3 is TGTGCCAGCAGCTTAGTGGTCCCGTGGGGGGATAGGTACACAGATACGCAGTATTTT.